These 21 T cell receptor beta chains share one sample of origin, sequenced in a study of blood T cell repertoires in COVID-19. Produced via immunoSEQ multiplex PCR; TCRdb's table is partial and in-frame only. The sample yields 250,000 to 400,000 clones, approximately 87% seen once. The sequenced sample was peripheral blood. The source is a woman aged 25 to 45 with COVID-19, enrolled during active disease.

CDR3 DNA sequence: TGCGCCAGCAGCCCCCCTACTAGCGACCTTTACAATGAGCAGTTCTTC. The encoded protein is CASSPPTSDLYNEQFF. V and J are TRBV5-1 and TRBJ2-1; the match to TRBD2 covers 7 bases. In germline, CDR1 is SGHRS, CDR2 YFSETQ. The CDR3 has 16 residues. The ends lost 4 bases at V and 4 bases at J; junction bases unmatched: 11. Supplemented by reference TRBV5-1 and TRBJ2-1, the full variable domain reads KAGVTQTPRYLIKTRGQQVTLSCSPISGHRSVSWYQQTPGQGLQFLFEYFSETQRNKGNFPGRFSGRQFSNSRSEMNVSTLELGDSALYLCASSPPTSDLYNEQFFGPGTRLTVL.

The chain carries TRBV7-9 and TRBJ2-3; 7 nucleotides match TRBD2. After removal of 5 bases from V and 2 bases from J, the junction contained 4 bases not matched to a gene. Germline loops: CDR1 SEHNR, CDR2 FQNEAQ (reference sequence). This CDR3 is built from 14 residues. In DNA form, the CDR3 reads TGTGCCAGCAGCCGAGCGGGGCCCACAGATACGCAGTATTTT. The encoded protein is CASSRAGPTDTQYF.

This clone was seen just once. The CDR3 DNA reads TGTGCCAGTAGTACCTGGACAGAGAACACTGAAGCTTTCTTT. Amino acid sequence: CASSTWTENTEAFF. The J gene is TRBJ1-1, the V gene TRBV19, with D perhaps matching TRBD1 (6 bases). The CDR3 is made up of 14 amino acids. The germline CDR1 and CDR2 sequences are LNHDA and SQIVND (reference sequence). V lost 4 bases, J lost 1 base, and 10 bases lay in between. Complete variable domain (other parts from reference TRBV19 and TRBJ1-1): DGGITQSPKYLFRKEGQNVTLSCEQNLNHDAMYWYRQDPGQGLRLIYYSQIVNDFQKGDIAEGYSVSREKKESFPLTVTSAQKNPTAFYLCASSTWTENTEAFFGQGTRLTVV.

The chain recombines TRBV11-2 with TRBJ1-1, with a weak D call TRBD1 (6 bases). V dropped 5 bases and J dropped 0 bases, with 13 bases sitting between them. The germline V gene encodes CDR1 SGHAT and CDR2 FQNNGV. The CDR3 runs 15 residues. CDR3 residues: CASSGGRGLNTEAFF. The DNA of the CDR3 is TGTGCCAGCAGCGGAGGCAGGGGCCTGAACACTGAAGCTTTCTTT. Using reference TRBV11-2 and TRBJ1-1 for the parts outside the CDR3, the full variable domain is EAGVAQSPRYKIIEKRQSVAFWCNPISGHATLYWYQQILGQGPKLLIQFQNNGVVDDSQLPKDRFSAERLKGVDSTLKIQPAKLEDSAVYLCASSGGRGLNTEAFFGQGTRLTVV.

The V and J genes are TRBV6-5 and TRBJ2-5; 10 bases are shared with TRBD1. Germline values: CDR1 MNHEY, CDR2 SVGAGI. CDR3 length equals 14 residues. After removal of 5 bases from V and 2 bases from J, the junction contained 2 bases not matched to a gene. The CDR3 spells CASSQDRGQETQYF. CDR3 coding DNA: TGTGCCAGCAGTCAGGACAGGGGGCAAGAGACCCAGTACTTC.

This chain links TRBV7-9 with TRBJ2-5, with a possible D match to TRBD2 (5 bases). The V gene lost 3 bases and the J gene lost 5 bases, with 7 bases spanning the gap. The CDR3 spans 12 residues. The germline CDR1 and CDR2 sequences are SEHNR and FQNEAQ (reference sequence). The CDR3 DNA sequence: TGTGCCAGCAGCTTCGGGGATGAGACCCAGTACTTC. Protein product: CASSFGDETQYF. Using reference TRBV7-9 and TRBJ2-5 for the parts outside the CDR3, the full variable domain is DTGVSQNPRHKITKRGQNVTFRCDPISEHNRLYWYRQTLGQGPEFLTYFQNEAQLEKSRLLSDRFSAERPKGSFSTLEIQRTEQGDSAMYLCASSFGDETQYFGPGTRLLVL.

This clone appeared a single time. The chain couples TRBV5-1 to TRBJ2-5; D perhaps matches TRBD2 (6 bases). Germline-derived CDR1 and CDR2 are SGHRS and YFSETQ. This CDR3 is 14 amino acids long. V was shortened by 4 bases and J by 3 bases, with 13 bases between the two germline ends. CDR3 amino acids: CASSVYSGEETQYF. CDR3 nucleotides: TGCGCCAGCAGCGTGTACTCGGGGGAAGAGACCCAGTACTTC. Combining the CDR3 with reference TRBV5-1 and TRBJ2-5 gives the whole variable domain KAGVTQTPRYLIKTRGQQVTLSCSPISGHRSVSWYQQTPGQGLQFLFEYFSETQRNKGNFPGRFSGRQFSNSRSEMNVSTLELGDSALYLCASSVYSGEETQYFGPGTRLLVL.

DNA of the CDR3: TGTGCCAGCAGTTCCCGGAGATGGACAGCCCAAGAGACCCAGTACTTC. It codes for CASSSRRWTAQETQYF. The chain uses TRBV28 and TRBJ2-5, with D possibly TRBD1 on 6 matching bases. The V and J ends lost 4 bases and 1 base respectively, with 16 bases between them. Germline CDR1 and CDR2: MDHEN and SYDVKM. The CDR3 covers 16 residues.

The chain combines TRBV28 with TRBJ1-6; 7 bases map to TRBD1. CDR1 is MDHEN, CDR2 SYDVKM, per germline. The CDR3 totals 16 residues. Unmatched junction bases numbered 8, after V lost 5 bases and J lost 4 bases. CDR3: CASSRTGGGYNSPLHF. CDR3 bases: TGTGCCAGCAGTCGGACAGGTGGGGGGTATAATTCACCCCTCCACTTT.

V gene TRBV9 combines with J gene TRBJ1-1, with D hard to call. Germline V gene data show CDR1 as SGDLS and CDR2 as YYNGEE. The V end lost 0 bases, the J end lost 2 bases, and 8 bases lay between the germline ends. The CDR3 runs 14 residues. In nucleotides, the CDR3 is TGTGCCAGCAGCGTAGGAGGGTTTAACACTGAAGCTTTCTTT. This translates into CASSVGGFNTEAFF. The full variable domain, rest sourced from reference TRBV9 and TRBJ1-1, is DSGVTQTPKHLITATGQRVTLRCSPRSGDLSVYWYQQSLDQGLQFLIQYYNGEERAKGNILERFSAQQFPDLHSELNLSSLELGDSALYFCASSVGGFNTEAFFGQGTRLTVV.

This clone came up many times. The gene calls are TRBV28 and TRBJ1-2, with D perhaps matching TRBD1 (6 bases). Trimming cost V 4 bases and J 4 bases, with 13 bases left between them. Germline V gives CDR1 MDHEN, CDR2 SYDVKM. The CDR3 has 14 amino acids. The CDR3 reads CASSSGHGTYGYTF. The CDR3, as DNA: TGTGCCAGCAGTTCGGGACACGGGACCTATGGCTACACCTTC.

V and J are TRBV12-3 or TRBV12-4 and TRBJ1-5; D remains unclear. CDR3 size: 12 residues. Trimming pared 1 base from V and 5 bases from J, leaving 3 bases between. CDR3 nucleotides: TGTGCCAGCAGTTTAGAGCATCAGCCCCAGCATTTT. It specifies CASSLEHQPQHF.

The chain combines TRBV2 with TRBJ2-3; TRBD1 agrees at 10 bases. Germline V gene lookup returns CDR1 SNHLY and CDR2 FYNNEI. The CDR3 is made up of 15 amino acids. V was pared by 5 bases and J by 0 bases, with 2 bases of the junction left unmatched. The CDR3 nucleotides are TGTGCCAGCAGTTGGGACAGGGGTAGCACAGATACGCAGTATTTT. Amino acids: CASSWDRGSTDTQYF.

This clone was seen a single time. This chain uses TRBV5-5 with TRBJ1-3; D is unclear. V lost 0 bases and J lost 3, with 10 bases in between. The CDR3 has 15 residues. CDR1 and CDR2 from the germline V gene are SGHKS and YYEKEE (reference sequence). CDR3 sequence reads: CASSLVTGIGNTIYF. CDR3 DNA sequence: TGTGCCAGCAGCTTGGTAACCGGGATTGGAAACACCATATATTTT.

The chain has TRBV28 and TRBJ2-7, with 9 bases matching TRBD1. CDR1 and CDR2 from the germline V gene are MDHEN and SYDVKM. This CDR3 is built from 15 residues. The V segment lost 8 bases and the J segment 3 bases; nucleotides outside the gene matches: 11. The chain's CDR3 is CASGWGQGKSYEQYF. The CDR3 DNA reads TGTGCCAGCGGGTGGGGACAGGGTAAAAGCTACGAGCAGTACTTC.

The chain links TRBV5-5 to TRBJ1-4; perhaps TRBD1 as D (5 bases). The CDR3 sequence is 19 residues long. The germline V gene encodes CDR1 SGHKS and CDR2 YYEKEE (reference sequence). V was trimmed by 0 bases and J by 3 bases, leaving 21 bases between them. The CDR3 is CASSLATGTGVVANEKLFF. In nucleotides, the CDR3 is TGTGCCAGCAGCTTGGCCACCGGGACGGGGGTGGTGGCTAATGAAAAACTGTTTTTT.

This chain links TRBV6-5 with TRBJ2-6; 8 nucleotides align to TRBD1. Germline CDR1 and CDR2: MNHEY and SVGAGI. Losses at the gene ends were 10 bases for V and 4 bases for J; bases not matched to a gene: 3. CDR3 size: 13 residues. CDR3 in DNA: TGTGCCACCAGACAGGGGGGGGCCAACGTCCTGACTTTC. This sequence encodes CATRQGGANVLTF.

This chain links TRBV11-3 with TRBJ1-1; D might be TRBD1 (5 bases). The V gene lost 4 bases and the J gene lost 3 bases, with 9 bases spanning the gap. The CDR3 is 13 residues long. CDR1 and CDR2 (germline): SGHNT, YENEEA. CDR3 DNA sequence: TGTGCCAGCAGCTCCGAAGGGGACACTGAAGCTTTCTTT. Translating it yields CASSSEGDTEAFF.

The chain joins TRBV5-1 to TRBJ2-5; the D gene is possibly TRBD2 (6 bases). This CDR3 has 13 amino acids. Germline V gene lookup returns CDR1 SGHRS and CDR2 YFSETQ. V lost 0 bases to trimming and J lost 5 bases, with 8 bases between them. This CDR3 is CASSLGEAETQYF. The CDR3 DNA sequence: TGCGCCAGCAGCTTGGGGGAGGCTGAGACCCAGTACTTC. The complete variable domain, with remaining parts taken from reference TRBV5-1 and TRBJ2-5, reads KAGVTQTPRYLIKTRGQQVTLSCSPISGHRSVSWYQQTPGQGLQFLFEYFSETQRNKGNFPGRFSGRQFSNSRSEMNVSTLELGDSALYLCASSLGEAETQYFGPGTRLLVL.

The gene calls are TRBV7-2 and TRBJ2-7, with TRBD2 matching over 7 bases. The junction had 9 bases not matched to a gene; V was cut back by 2 bases and J by 5 bases. This CDR3 is built from 15 residues. Germline V gives CDR1 SGHTA, CDR2 FQGNSA. CDR3 in amino acids: CASSLRGRAVDEQYF. For the CDR3, the DNA is TGTGCCAGCAGCTTAAGAGGGAGGGCCGTCGACGAGCAGTACTTC. The whole variable domain, remainder taken from reference TRBV7-2 and TRBJ2-7, is GAGVSQSPSNKVTEKGKDVELRCDPISGHTALYWYRQSLGQGLEFLIYFQGNSAPDKSGLPSDRFSAERTGGSVSTLTIQRTQQEDSAVYLCASSLRGRAVDEQYFGPGTRLTVT.

The V and J genes are TRBV10-1 and TRBJ1-1, with 7 bases identical to TRBD1. From germline, CDR1 is WNHNN and CDR2 SYGVQD (reference sequence). J was trimmed by 1 base and V by 3 bases; bases with no gene match: 8. The CDR3 totals 16 residues. The CDR3 bases are TGCGCCAGCAGTGATACCGGGACAGCAGGGAACACTGAAGCTTTCTTT. This sequence encodes CASSDTGTAGNTEAFF.